This record concerns one TCR beta chain sequence. This sample is drawn from a study of blood T cell repertoires in COVID-19. Study at large: Collection of acute and convalescent COVID-19 samples took place in the United States, Italy and Spain. The analysed material was cDNA or gDNA that came from T cells, B-cell-depleted T cells, or PBMCs.

As processed by the authors: For nucleated cells, counts were estimated from reference gene primer amplification. Sequenced by immunoSEQ multiplex PCR; TCRdb stores in-frame clones only, minus some. V and J calls and clone size come straight from that table; D and trimming were deduced from the DNA. The repertoire holds about 160,000 clones, with 80% to 90% as singletons. The V end lost 1 base, the J end lost 4 bases, and 14 bases lay between the germline ends. The CDR3 runs 16 residues. The germline V gene has CDR1 PRHDT and CDR2 FYEKMQ (reference sequence). The specimen sequenced was peripheral blood. The V and J genes are TRBV13 and TRBJ2-1, with TRBD2 as a possible D gene (6 bases). The receptor was isolated from a man aged 40-55 years who had recovered from COVID-19. In nucleotides, the CDR3 is TGTGCCAGCAGCTTAGTACGGCGGAGGGCGTACAATGAGCAGTTCTTC. This gives the protein CASSLVRRRAYNEQFF.